This TCR beta chain is drawn from a study of identifying expanded T cells in peripheral blood. Study-level results: Variance in clone template counts between roughly two-week samples significantly increased with total template count across all healthy donors.

Turning to this clone: As yet, its antigen is unknown.

Collection occurred without any documented infections or immune events in donors. Germline V CDR1 and CDR2: SGHRS, YFSETQ. The CDR3 has 16 residues. The V gene end was trimmed by 4 bases and the J gene end by 5 bases; junction bases not matched to a gene: 14. Sequencing was performed with immunoSEQ multiplex PCR; in TCRdb, only in-frame clones are kept and a portion is missing. The sample shows more than 85,000 clones, approximately 88% of them seen only once. The chain couples TRBV5-1 to TRBJ2-7, with TRBD1 matching 8 bases. The receptor's source is a person between 18 and 75 years old in good health. Sequenced sample: blood. DNA for the CDR3: TGCGCCAGCAGCCCTCCCCAGGGGGCAGGCAGCGACGAGCAGTACTTC. Protein sequence: CASSPPQGAGSDEQYF.